Shown below are 32 T cell receptor beta chains from a single sample sequenced in a study of Tregs in tolerant kidney transplant recipients. Produced via immunoSEQ multiplex PCR; TCRdb's table is partial and in-frame only. Among approximately 60,000 clones listed, under 98% were seen once. The material was Tregs from blood, obtained before the transplant. These receptors came from a human donor who received a combined kidney and bone marrow transplant.

This clone was seen only once. The rearrangement links TRBV19 to TRBJ1-2, with 9 bases that match TRBD1. The CDR3 covers 11 residues. From germline, CDR1 is LNHDA and CDR2 SQIVND (reference sequence). V lost 6 bases and J lost 7; bases outside the gene matches: 0. The chain's CDR3 is CASRGQGGYTF. CDR3 nucleotide sequence: TGTGCCAGTAGGGGACAGGGTGGCTACACCTTC.

The chain couples TRBV19 to TRBJ1-2; 9 bases are shared with TRBD1. V shed 5 bases, J shed 3 bases, and the junction held 7 bases outside the gene matches. The germline gives CDR1 LNHDA, CDR2 SQIVND (reference sequence). The CDR3 has 15 amino acids. Here the CDR3 reads CASSLQDRGYYGYTF. CDR3 nucleotide sequence: TGTGCCAGTAGTCTCCAGGACAGGGGATACTATGGCTACACCTTC.

The V and J genes are TRBV7-9 and TRBJ2-1; weak D call: TRBD2 (6 bases). V lost 7 bases and J lost 4, with 11 bases in between. This CDR3 has 13 amino acids. Germline-derived CDR1 and CDR2 are SEHNR and FQNEAQ (reference sequence). CDR3 region: CASTRSGYNEQFF. The CDR3, as DNA: TGTGCCAGCACTCGTAGCGGTTACAATGAGCAGTTCTTC.

V and J are TRBV6-5 and TRBJ2-1, with a tentative D call TRBD1 (5 bases). With 2 bases removed from V and 8 bases from J, the gap between germline ends came to 16 bases. The CDR3 consists of 15 residues. The germline V gene has CDR1 MNHEY and CDR2 SVGAGI. CDR3 residues: CASSYLRQGGDEQFF. CDR3 bases: TGTGCCAGCAGTTACCTGCGGCAGGGTGGCGATGAGCAGTTCTTC.

The chain recombines TRBV4-1 with TRBJ1-3, with no clear D. This CDR3 has 15 amino acids. The V and J ends lost 4 bases and 0 bases respectively, with 10 bases between them. Germline V lookup: CDR1 MGHRA, CDR2 YSYEKL. In DNA, the CDR3 is TGCGCCAGCAGCCTTAGCGGACTCTCTGGAAACACCATATATTTT. Its protein product is CASSLSGLSGNTIYF.

J is TRBJ1-1 and V is TRBV5-1, with D unclear. Germline V gives CDR1 SGHRS, CDR2 YFSETQ. With 6 bases removed from V and 0 bases from J, the gap between germline ends came to 12 bases. This CDR3 has 14 residues. The CDR3 reads CASNELNMNTEAFF. CDR3 DNA: TGCGCCAGCAACGAACTAAATATGAACACTGAAGCTTTCTTT. Full variable domain (missing parts from reference TRBV5-1 and TRBJ1-1): KAGVTQTPRYLIKTRGQQVTLSCSPISGHRSVSWYQQTPGQGLQFLFEYFSETQRNKGNFPGRFSGRQFSNSRSEMNVSTLELGDSALYLCASNELNMNTEAFFGQGTRLTVV.

This chain connects TRBV5-1 to TRBJ2-3; D is unresolved. The length of the CDR3 is 16 residues. Germline values: CDR1 SGHRS, CDR2 YFSETQ. The germline V and J ends were trimmed by 3 bases and 0 bases, with 14 bases remaining between them. The CDR3 DNA reads as TGCGCCAGCAGCTCATCGACTGGGTCTAGCACAGATACGCAGTATTTT. The encoded protein is CASSSSTGSSTDTQYF.

The rearrangement joins TRBV7-9 to TRBJ1-2; unclear D gene. The V end lost 5 bases, the J end lost 3 bases, and 7 bases lay between the germline ends. Germline V lookup: CDR1 SEHNR, CDR2 FQNEAQ (reference sequence). The CDR3 runs 12 residues. CDR3 in amino acids: CASSRSYYGYTF. In DNA, the CDR3 is TGTGCCAGCAGCCGGTCCTACTATGGCTACACCTTC.

This chain links TRBV5-1 with TRBJ1-3, with TRBD1 matching 11 bases. Germline V gene lookup returns CDR1 SGHRS and CDR2 YFSETQ. J gave up 1 base and V 4 bases, and 7 bases lay outside the gene matches. The CDR3 consists of 17 residues. Written as DNA, the CDR3 is TGCGCCAGCAGCCCGGGACAGGGGGTTTTTTCTGGAAACACCATATATTTT. It yields the protein CASSPGQGVFSGNTIYF. Variable domain in full (rest from reference TRBV5-1 and TRBJ1-3): KAGVTQTPRYLIKTRGQQVTLSCSPISGHRSVSWYQQTPGQGLQFLFEYFSETQRNKGNFPGRFSGRQFSNSRSEMNVSTLELGDSALYLCASSPGQGVFSGNTIYFGEGSWLTVV.

CDR3 sequence: CASSRSGSHYEQYF. CDR3 bases: TGTGCCAGCAGTAGGAGCGGGAGCCATTACGAGCAGTACTTC. V usage is TRBV6-5 and J usage is TRBJ2-7, with 8 bases lining up with TRBD2. The ends lost 5 bases at V and 4 bases at J; junction bases unmatched: 7. The CDR3 extends over 14 amino acids. The V gene's germline CDR1 is MNHEY and CDR2 SVGAGI.

The V call is TRBV7-8, the J call TRBJ2-6, with 10 nucleotides matching TRBD1. The junction had 5 bases not matched to a gene; V was cut back by 4 bases and J by 2 bases. Germline V gene lookup returns CDR1 SGHVS and CDR2 FQNEAQ. The CDR3 runs to 17 residues. Here the CDR3 DNA reads TGTGCCAGCAGCTCCGGGACAGGGGTAACTGGGGCCAACGTCCTGACTTTC. As protein: CASSSGTGVTGANVLTF.

The J gene is TRBJ2-2, the V gene TRBV5-1, with 8 bases that match TRBD2. J gave up 4 bases and V 4 bases, and 3 bases lay outside the gene matches. This CDR3 has 14 amino acids. Germline V gene data show CDR1 as SGHRS and CDR2 as YFSETQ. The CDR3 loop is CASSPSGSTGELFF. CDR3 DNA sequence: TGCGCCAGCAGCCCCAGCGGGAGCACCGGGGAGCTGTTTTTT.

The chain recombines TRBV5-4 with TRBJ2-3; 9 bases agree with TRBD1. The trim removed 2 bases at V and 4 bases at J, leaving 8 bases unmatched. The CDR3 is 16 residues long. The V gene's germline CDR1 is SGHNT and CDR2 YYREEE (reference sequence). DNA of the CDR3: TGTGCCAGCAGCTTTGGCCGGGACAGGGCATCAGATACGCAGTATTTT. It specifies CASSFGRDRASDTQYF.

The chain links TRBV10-3 to TRBJ1-1; D unresolved. The CDR3 totals 14 residues. V shed 6 bases and J shed 1 base, with 12 bases lying between them. Germline CDR1 reads ENHRY; CDR2 reads SYGVKD. The CDR3 nucleotides are TGTGCCATCAGCCTCGGGTTACCGAACACTGAAGCTTTCTTT. Encoded protein: CAISLGLPNTEAFF.

The chain combines TRBV7-3 with TRBJ2-3; 8 bases line up with TRBD1. CDR1 and CDR2 from the germline V gene are SGHTA and FQGTGA. Trimming removed 0 bases from V and 2 bases from J; junction bases left unmatched: 10. The CDR3 covers 18 residues. The CDR3 region has the DNA TGTGCCAGCAGCTTAACGGCGACAGGGGACCTATCCACAGATACGCAGTATTTT. It specifies CASSLTATGDLSTDTQYF.

The sample holds one count of this clone. The CDR3: CASSYGLAGSNEQFF. Here the CDR3 DNA reads TGTGCCAGCAGTTATGGACTAGCTGGTAGCAATGAGCAGTTCTTC. The gene calls are TRBV7-3 and TRBJ2-1, with TRBD2 matching 8 bases. V was clipped by 6 bases and J by 6 bases; unmatched bases: 10. The CDR3 length is 15 residues. CDR1 SGHTA and CDR2 FQGTGA come from the germline V gene.

This clone was counted between two and nine times. The chain employs TRBV5-1 and TRBJ1-5, with D possibly TRBD1 on 5 matching bases. The V gene's germline CDR1 is SGHRS and CDR2 YFSETQ. Deletions cut 0 bases from V and 7 bases from J, with 8 bases between. CDR3 length: 13 residues. As DNA, the CDR3 is TGCGCCAGCAGCTTGGTGTGGGGCCAGCCCCAGCATTTT. Amino acid sequence: CASSLVWGQPQHF.

The table lists this clone with a count of one. The junction departs from germline at one end; a sequencing error may be responsible. The rearrangement joins TRBV2 to TRBJ2-7, with D perhaps matching TRBD1 (6 bases). This CDR3 has 12 residues. Germline assignment: CDR1 SNHLY and CDR2 FYNNEI. The CDR3 nucleotides are TGTGCCAGCAGTCCAGGGGTTCCCGCCTTTAACTTC. Translation: CASSPGVPAFNF.

The chain joins TRBV5-4 to TRBJ2-7; 7 bases match TRBD2. V was pared by 2 bases and J by 0 bases, with 5 bases of the junction left unmatched. CDR1 and CDR2 (germline): SGHNT, YYREEE (reference sequence). This CDR3 has 15 residues. This CDR3 reads CASSFGGGSSYEQYF. As DNA, the CDR3 is TGTGCCAGCAGCTTTGGGGGAGGGAGCTCCTACGAGCAGTACTTC.

The chain employs TRBV15 and TRBJ1-5; 8 nucleotides line up with TRBD1. Trimming removed 1 base from V and 5 bases from J; junction bases left unmatched: 13. This CDR3 is built from 18 residues. Per germline, CDR1 LNHNV and CDR2 YYDKDF (reference sequence). The CDR3 DNA is TGTGCCACCAGCAGAGGTACAGAGACAGGGGATTGGGATCAGCCCCAGCATTTT. Translated: CATSRGTETGDWDQPQHF.

The J gene is TRBJ1-2, the V gene TRBV2; weak D call: TRBD1 (5 bases). This CDR3 contains 11 residues. Germline V gene sequence: CDR1 SNHLY, CDR2 FYNNEI. V lost 7 bases and J lost 8, with 11 bases in between. CDR3 in amino acids: CASKGLSGYTF. The CDR3 DNA follows: TGTGCCAGCAAGGGACTCTCAGGCTACACCTTC. The whole variable domain, filled in from reference TRBV2 and TRBJ1-2, reads EPEVTQTPSHQVTQMGQEVILRCVPISNHLYFYWYRQILGQKVEFLVSFYNNEISEKSEIFDDQFSVERPDGSNFTLKIRSTKLEDSAMYFCASKGLSGYTFGSGTRLTVV.

The chain uses TRBV19 and TRBJ1-5; D may be TRBD1 (6 bases). Germline-derived CDR1 and CDR2 are LNHDA and SQIVND (reference sequence). The CDR3 sequence is 16 residues long. Trimming stripped 3 bases from V and 7 bases from J, with 19 bases between. The CDR3 is CASSMGRGGAPQPQHF. The CDR3 nucleotides read TGTGCCAGTAGTATGGGGAGGGGGGGCGCCCCGCAGCCCCAGCATTTT.

This rearrangement joins TRBV6-1 to TRBJ1-4; weak D call: TRBD1 (6 bases). Germline values: CDR1 MNHNS, CDR2 SASEGT. The CDR3 loop spans 17 amino acids. V lost 3 bases to trimming and J lost 6 bases, with 20 bases between them. CDR3 protein: CASSDTTNRVEHEKLFF. Written as DNA, the CDR3 is TGTGCCAGCAGTGATACGACAAACAGGGTTGAGCATGAAAAACTGTTTTTT.

The sample holds one count of this clone. The chain uses TRBV5-1 and TRBJ2-2, with D possibly matching TRBD1 (6 bases). The CDR3 spans 15 residues. Germline V gene data show CDR1 as SGHRS and CDR2 as YFSETQ. V was pared by 4 bases and J by 4 bases, with 14 bases between. CDR3 region: CASSGGRYSTGELFF. The DNA of the CDR3 is TGCGCCAGCAGCGGGGGCCGCTATTCCACCGGGGAGCTGTTTTTT.

The chain combines TRBV7-2 with TRBJ1-2, with D perhaps TRBD1 (5 bases). V lost 5 bases to trimming and J lost 4 bases, with 8 bases between them. This CDR3 has 12 residues. The germline V gene encodes CDR1 SGHTA and CDR2 FQGNSA. CDR3 sequence (DNA): TGTGCCAGCAGCCCGGGACTCTATGGCTACACCTTC. Its translation is CASSPGLYGYTF.

This chain joins TRBV19 and TRBJ2-7, with TRBD2 as a possible D gene (6 bases). V dropped 7 bases and J dropped 6 bases, with 19 bases sitting between them. The CDR3 has 14 amino acids. Germline V lookup: CDR1 LNHDA, CDR2 SQIVND (reference sequence). The CDR3 sequence is CASTSGLPPGEQYF. The CDR3 DNA reads TGTGCCAGTACCTCGGGACTGCCGCCGGGCGAGCAGTACTTC. The whole variable domain, filled in from reference TRBV19 and TRBJ2-7, reads DGGITQSPKYLFRKEGQNVTLSCEQNLNHDAMYWYRQDPGQGLRLIYYSQIVNDFQKGDIAEGYSVSREKKESFPLTVTSAQKNPTAFYLCASTSGLPPGEQYFGPGTRLTVT.

The chain combines TRBV19 with TRBJ1-2; the D is unclear. The CDR3 covers 12 residues. In germline, CDR1 is LNHDA, CDR2 SQIVND (reference sequence). V gave up 3 bases and J gave up 3 bases, with 5 bases separating them. Written as DNA, the CDR3 is TGTGCCAGTAGTATGGAGGACTATGGCTACACCTTC. Amino acids: CASSMEDYGYTF.

The CDR3 region is CATSFVREGSYEQYF. CDR3 bases: TGTGCCACCAGTTTTGTGAGGGAGGGATCCTACGAGCAGTACTTC. The V call is TRBV15, the J call TRBJ2-7; TRBD2 aligns across 7 bases. V shed 6 bases and J 1 base; nucleotides not matched to a gene: 9. Germline V CDR1 and CDR2: LNHNV, YYDKDF (reference sequence). The CDR3 is 15 amino acids.

The J gene is TRBJ1-2, the V gene TRBV6-6, with D possibly TRBD1 on 5 matching bases. Per germline, CDR1 MNHNY and CDR2 SVGAGI (reference sequence). The CDR3 has 13 amino acids. Deletions cut 7 bases from V and 9 bases from J, with 18 bases between. The CDR3 DNA follows: TGTGCCAGCATCAGAGACAGTCGTGCAAGCTACACCTTC. Encoded protein: CASIRDSRASYTF.

The chain joins TRBV20-1 to TRBJ1-2; no clear D. V was trimmed by 5 bases and J by 1 base, leaving 5 bases between them. CDR1 is DFQATT, CDR2 SNEGSKA, per germline (reference sequence). This CDR3 spans 11 amino acids. CDR3: CSAPINYGYTF. The CDR3, as DNA: TGCAGTGCTCCAATTAACTATGGCTACACCTTC.

The V call is TRBV11-3, the J call TRBJ2-7, with a tentative D call TRBD1 (6 bases). Trimming took off 3 bases at V and 4 bases at J, with 10 bases between the two ends. Germline values: CDR1 SGHNT, CDR2 YENEEA. The CDR3 loop spans 13 amino acids. Here the CDR3 DNA reads TGTGCCAGCAGCTTGGGGGCAGATTACGAGCAGTACTTC. Amino acid sequence: CASSLGADYEQYF.

This clone is a singleton in its sample. The J gene is TRBJ2-3, the V gene TRBV6-6; unclear D gene. Trimming removed 4 bases at V and 7 bases at J, with 12 bases between. Germline CDR1 reads MNHNY; CDR2 reads SVGAGI (reference sequence). This CDR3 region has 13 residues. In nucleotides, the CDR3 is TGTGCCAGCAGTTCCCATACGACACATACGCAGTATTTT. Protein sequence: CASSSHTTHTQYF.